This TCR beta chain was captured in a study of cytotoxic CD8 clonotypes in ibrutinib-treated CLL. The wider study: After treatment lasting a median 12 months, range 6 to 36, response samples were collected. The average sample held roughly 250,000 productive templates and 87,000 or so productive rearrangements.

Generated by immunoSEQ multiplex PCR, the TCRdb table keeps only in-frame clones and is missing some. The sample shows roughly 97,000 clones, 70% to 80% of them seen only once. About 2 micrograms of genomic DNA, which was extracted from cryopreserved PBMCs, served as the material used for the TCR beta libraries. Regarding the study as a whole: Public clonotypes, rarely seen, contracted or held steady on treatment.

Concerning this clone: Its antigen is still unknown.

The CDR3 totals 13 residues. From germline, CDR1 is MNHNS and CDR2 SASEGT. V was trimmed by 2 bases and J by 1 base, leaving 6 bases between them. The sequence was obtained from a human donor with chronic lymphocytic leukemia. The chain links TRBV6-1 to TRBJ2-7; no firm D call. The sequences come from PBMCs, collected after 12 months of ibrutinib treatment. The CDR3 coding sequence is TGTGCCAGCAGTGAATTGGTTTCCTACGAGCAGTACTTC. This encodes CASSELVSYEQYF.